This T cell receptor (beta chain) was profiled in a study of blood T cell repertoires in COVID-19. Study overall: Collection of acute and convalescent COVID-19 samples took place in the United States, Italy and Spain. Nucleic acid was either cDNA or gDNA, and it came from T cells, B-cell-depleted T cells, or PBMCs.

The assay was immunoSEQ multiplex PCR, and TCRdb's table has in-frame clones only and misses some. The sample lists hundreds of thousands of clones, about 85% seen once, with roughly a sixth in the top ten. Trimming left V 9 bases short and J 6 bases short, with 18 bases between. The CDR3 runs to 15 residues. From germline, CDR1 is LNHDA and CDR2 SQIVND (reference sequence). Residents of about two dozen US areas, aged roughly 18 to 89 years, made up the participants. Symptom resolution, clearance, or two negative PCRs marked the recovered donors of Cohort 3. The sample taken for sequencing was PBMCs or T cells enriched from blood (not recorded which). This TCR came from a man aged 35 to 55 who had recovered from COVID-19. V is TRBV19 and J is TRBJ1-6; tentative D call: TRBD1 (6 bases). This CDR3 reads CASKLRTETNSPLHF. The CDR3 DNA reads as TGTGCCAGCAAATTAAGGACAGAGACTAATTCACCCCTCCACTTT.